This note documents a single T cell receptor beta chain sequence. The sample belongs to a study of blood T cell repertoires in COVID-19. Looking at the study overall: Samples of COVID-19 (acute and convalescent) were obtained from the United States, Italy and Spain. Nucleic acid was either cDNA or gDNA, and it came from T cells, B-cell-depleted T cells, or PBMCs.

During active infection, Seattle patients enrolled and were then monitored through disease. The CDR3 consists of 15 residues. CDR1 is LGHDT and CDR2 is YNNKEL in the germline V gene (reference sequence). Trimming cost V 2 bases and J 4 bases; bases outside gene matches: 5. As handled by the study authors: Reference gene primer amplification yielded estimated nucleated cell counts. The method was immunoSEQ multiplex PCR; TCRdb's version includes in-frame clones alone and lacks a portion of them. Clone size and V and J calls were adopted from that table, with D and trimming inferred from the DNA. The sample carries some 300,000 clones, 65% to 90% recorded once.

The chain is built from TRBV3-1 (or the pseudogene TRBV3-2) and TRBJ1-3; 7 bases line up with TRBD1. The source material was peripheral blood. The TCR originated in a woman in her 70s with COVID-19, enrolled during active disease. The CDR3 DNA reads TGTGCCAGCAGCCAAAAGGGGGCGCAAGGAAACACCATATATTTT. This encodes CASSQKGAQGNTIYF.